This T cell receptor beta chain was documented in a study of CD8 T cells in ankylosing spondylitis (TCRdb year 2017). Turning to the overall study: The study profiled T cell receptor beta repertoires in healthy donors and ankylosing spondylitis patients to find disease-linked TCR variants. The full study cohort was made up of about 25 ankylosing spondylitis patients and over 90 healthy donors. Peripheral blood was sampled, and synovial fluid was also collected from ankylosing spondylitis patients.

Beyond this particular receptor, the publication reports: Some motif variants had previously been reported in the synovial fluid and blood of reactive arthritis patients, which suggests shared mechanisms of disease initiation. A TCR beta motif of about 8 highly homologous amino acid variants appeared characteristic of blood from ankylosing spondylitis patients. In peripheral blood, the disease-linked clones were found at relatively low frequencies and had a CD8+ phenotype. The disease-linked clones were reported as significantly enriched in matched synovial fluid samples from ankylosing spondylitis patients.

The run used an Illumina HiSeq 2500. Quantitative 5'-RACE with molecular barcodes was the method used to prepare the TCR beta libraries. The authors processed their data as follows. Disease-linked TCR variants were identified with a new computational method built on a probabilistic model of VDJ rearrangement. TCRdb reanalyzed the raw reads on its own, using fastp at Q25 for trimming and MiXCR for clone calling, and kept in-frame beta chains. Records with the same CDR3 protein are collapsed into one entry carrying the most frequent genes and DNA. For this entry, the V and J calls and clone size follow TCRdb and not the study's own pipeline. This sample is represented by fewer than 250,000 distinct CDR3 sequences; 32% of them were singletons. The ten largest clones add up to roughly 4.2% of the sample. This clonotype has just a few counts. The specificity of this receptor is unknown. One base away there is no much larger clone; base qualities are not given.

The clonotype comes from a male donor with ankylosing spondylitis or in good health (not recorded which). Sequencing was performed on blood, either unsorted or a sorted T cell fraction (not recorded which).

The CDR3 in this case is CSVEAGSDTQYF. The DNA sequence is given as TGCAGCGTTGAAGCGGGTTCCGATACGCAGTATTTT. Rearrangement joined TRBV29-1 to TRBJ2-3; no D gene is confidently identified. Via the germline V gene, CDR1 is SQVTM and CDR2 ANQGSEA. The CDR3 measures 12 amino acids from cysteine to phenylalanine. Of all the DNA, just the CDR3 is kept, 36 bases in frame from base 1. The trim is 1 base for V and 6 bases for J, with a gap of 8 bases between the germline ends.